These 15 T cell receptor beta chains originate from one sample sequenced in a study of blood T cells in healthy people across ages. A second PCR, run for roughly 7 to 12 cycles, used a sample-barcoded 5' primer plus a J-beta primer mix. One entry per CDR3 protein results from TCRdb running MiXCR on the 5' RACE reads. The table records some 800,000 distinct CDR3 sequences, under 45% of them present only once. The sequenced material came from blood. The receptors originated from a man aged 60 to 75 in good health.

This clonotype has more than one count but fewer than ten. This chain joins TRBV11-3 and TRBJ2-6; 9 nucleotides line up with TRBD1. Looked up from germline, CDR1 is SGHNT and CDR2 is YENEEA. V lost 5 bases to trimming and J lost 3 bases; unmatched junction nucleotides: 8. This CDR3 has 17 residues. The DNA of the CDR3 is TGTGCCAGCAGCCCCGGGACAGGGACAGTTGGGGCCAACGTCCTGACTTTC. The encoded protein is CASSPGTGTVGANVLTF.

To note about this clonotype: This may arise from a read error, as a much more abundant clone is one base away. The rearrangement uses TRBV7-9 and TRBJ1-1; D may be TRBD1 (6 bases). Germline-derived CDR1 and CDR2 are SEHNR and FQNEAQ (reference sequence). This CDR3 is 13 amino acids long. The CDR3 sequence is CTSSPGVNTEAFF. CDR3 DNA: TGTACCAGCAGCCCAGGGGTGAACACTGAAGCTTTCTTT.

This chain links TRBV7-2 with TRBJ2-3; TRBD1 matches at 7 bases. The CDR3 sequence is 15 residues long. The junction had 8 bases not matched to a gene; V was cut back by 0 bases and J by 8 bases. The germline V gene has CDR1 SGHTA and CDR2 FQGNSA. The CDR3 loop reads CASSLAAEGARTQYF. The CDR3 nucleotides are TGTGCCAGCAGCTTAGCTGCCGAGGGGGCGCGTACGCAGTATTTT.

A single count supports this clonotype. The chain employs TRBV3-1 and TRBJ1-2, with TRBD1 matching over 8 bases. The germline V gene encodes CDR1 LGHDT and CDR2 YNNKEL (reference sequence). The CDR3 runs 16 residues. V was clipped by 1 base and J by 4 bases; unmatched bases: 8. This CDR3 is CASSQGPGGGSYGYTF. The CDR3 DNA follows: TGTGCCAGCAGCCAAGGTCCAGGGGGCGGGAGCTATGGCTACACCTTC.

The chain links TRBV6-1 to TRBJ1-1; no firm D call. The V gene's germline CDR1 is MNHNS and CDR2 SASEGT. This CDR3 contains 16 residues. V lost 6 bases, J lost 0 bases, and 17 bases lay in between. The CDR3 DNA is TGTGCCAGCAGGGATCCTCCCGGGAGCATGAACACTGAAGCTTTCTTT. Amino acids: CASRDPPGSMNTEAFF.

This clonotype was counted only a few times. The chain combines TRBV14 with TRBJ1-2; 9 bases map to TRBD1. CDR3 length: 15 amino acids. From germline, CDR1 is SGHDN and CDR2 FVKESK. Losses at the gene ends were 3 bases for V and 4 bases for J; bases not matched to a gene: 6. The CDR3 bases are TGTGCCAGCAGCCACGGACAGGGGACCTTCTATGGCTACACCTTC. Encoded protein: CASSHGQGTFYGYTF.

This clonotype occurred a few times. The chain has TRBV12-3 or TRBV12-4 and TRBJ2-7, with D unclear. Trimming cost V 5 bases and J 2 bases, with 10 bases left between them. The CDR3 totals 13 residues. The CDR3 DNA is TGTGCCAGCAGTGTTTCAGTCACCTACGAGCAGTACTTC. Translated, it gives CASSVSVTYEQYF.

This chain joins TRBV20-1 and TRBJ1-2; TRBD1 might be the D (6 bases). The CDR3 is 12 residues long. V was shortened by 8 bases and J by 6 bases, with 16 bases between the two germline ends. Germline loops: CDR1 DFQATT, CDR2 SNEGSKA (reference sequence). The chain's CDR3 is CSSRDIINGYTF. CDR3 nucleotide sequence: TGCAGTAGCCGGGACATAATTAATGGCTACACCTTC.

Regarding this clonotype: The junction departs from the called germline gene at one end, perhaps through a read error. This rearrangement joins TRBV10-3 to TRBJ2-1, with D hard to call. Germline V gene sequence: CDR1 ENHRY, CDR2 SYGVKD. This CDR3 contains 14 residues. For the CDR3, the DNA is TGTGTCATCAGTGAGTCGACAACCTACAATGAGCAGTTCTTC. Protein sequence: CVISESTTYNEQFF.

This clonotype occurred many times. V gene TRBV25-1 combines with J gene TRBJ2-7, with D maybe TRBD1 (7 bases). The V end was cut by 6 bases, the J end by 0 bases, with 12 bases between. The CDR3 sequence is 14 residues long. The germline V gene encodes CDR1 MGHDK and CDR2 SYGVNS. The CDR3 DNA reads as TGTGCCAGCAGCGCGGGACAGATCTCCTACGAGCAGTACTTC. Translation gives CASSAGQISYEQYF.

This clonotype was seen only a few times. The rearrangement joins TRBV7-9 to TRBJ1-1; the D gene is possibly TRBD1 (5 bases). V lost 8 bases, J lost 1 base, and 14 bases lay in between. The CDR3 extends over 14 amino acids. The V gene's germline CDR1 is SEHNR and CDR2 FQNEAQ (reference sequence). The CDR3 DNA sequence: TGTGCCAGCTGCGAGGGGAGATCGAACACTGAAGCTTTCTTT. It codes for CASCEGRSNTEAFF.

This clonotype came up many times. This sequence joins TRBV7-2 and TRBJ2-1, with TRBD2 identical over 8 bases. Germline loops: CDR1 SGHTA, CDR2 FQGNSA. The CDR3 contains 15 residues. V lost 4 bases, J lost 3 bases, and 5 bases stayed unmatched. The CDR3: CASSSKAGDYNEQFF. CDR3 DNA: TGTGCCAGCAGCTCCAAAGCGGGGGACTACAATGAGCAGTTCTTC.

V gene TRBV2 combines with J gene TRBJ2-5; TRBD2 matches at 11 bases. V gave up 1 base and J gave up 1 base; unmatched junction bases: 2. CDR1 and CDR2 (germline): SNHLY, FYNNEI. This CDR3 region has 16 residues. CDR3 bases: TGTGCCAGCAGTGAAGTGGGACTAGCGGTCCAAGAGACCCAGTACTTC. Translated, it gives CASSEVGLAVQETQYF.

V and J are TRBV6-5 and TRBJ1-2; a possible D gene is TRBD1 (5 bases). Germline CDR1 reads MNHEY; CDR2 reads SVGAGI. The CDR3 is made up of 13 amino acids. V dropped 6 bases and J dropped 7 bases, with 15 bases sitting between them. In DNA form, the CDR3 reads TGTGCCAGCAGCATAGCCCAGACAGCTGGCTACACCTTC. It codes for CASSIAQTAGYTF.

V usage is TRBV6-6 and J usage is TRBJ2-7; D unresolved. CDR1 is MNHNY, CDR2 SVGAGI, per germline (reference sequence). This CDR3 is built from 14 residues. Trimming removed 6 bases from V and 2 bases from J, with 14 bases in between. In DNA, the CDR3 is TGTGCCAGCAGAGGGTCCGAAGCCCCCTACGAGCAGTACTTC. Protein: CASRGSEAPYEQYF.